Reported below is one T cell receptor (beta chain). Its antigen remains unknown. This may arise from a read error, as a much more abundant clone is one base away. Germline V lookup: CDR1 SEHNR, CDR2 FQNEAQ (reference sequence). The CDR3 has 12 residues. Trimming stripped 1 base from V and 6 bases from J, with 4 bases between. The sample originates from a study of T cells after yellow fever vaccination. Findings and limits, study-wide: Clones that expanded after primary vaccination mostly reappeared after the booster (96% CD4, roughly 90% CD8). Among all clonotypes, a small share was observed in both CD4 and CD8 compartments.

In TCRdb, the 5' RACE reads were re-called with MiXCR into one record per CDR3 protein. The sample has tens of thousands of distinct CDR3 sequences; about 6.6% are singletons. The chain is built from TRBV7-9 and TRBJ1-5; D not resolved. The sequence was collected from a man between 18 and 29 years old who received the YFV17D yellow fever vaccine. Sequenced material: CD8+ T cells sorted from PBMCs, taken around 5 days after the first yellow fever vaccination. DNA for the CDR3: TGTGCCAGCAGCTTAGGCATTCAGCCCCAGCATTTT. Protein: CASSLGIQPQHF.